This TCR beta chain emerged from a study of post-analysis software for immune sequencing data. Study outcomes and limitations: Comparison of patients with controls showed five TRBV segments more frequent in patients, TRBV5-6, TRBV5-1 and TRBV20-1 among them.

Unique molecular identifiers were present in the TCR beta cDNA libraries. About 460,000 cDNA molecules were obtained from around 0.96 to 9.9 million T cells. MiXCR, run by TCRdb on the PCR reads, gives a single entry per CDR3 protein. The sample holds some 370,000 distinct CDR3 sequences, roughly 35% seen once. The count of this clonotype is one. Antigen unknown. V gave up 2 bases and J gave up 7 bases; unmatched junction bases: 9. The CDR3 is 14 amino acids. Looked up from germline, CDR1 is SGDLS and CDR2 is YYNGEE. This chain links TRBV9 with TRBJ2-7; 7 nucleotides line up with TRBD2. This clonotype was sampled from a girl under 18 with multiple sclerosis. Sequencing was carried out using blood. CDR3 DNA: TGTGCCAGCAGCGTCCAGACTAGCACGGGTGAGCAGTACTTC. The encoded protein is CASSVQTSTGEQYF.